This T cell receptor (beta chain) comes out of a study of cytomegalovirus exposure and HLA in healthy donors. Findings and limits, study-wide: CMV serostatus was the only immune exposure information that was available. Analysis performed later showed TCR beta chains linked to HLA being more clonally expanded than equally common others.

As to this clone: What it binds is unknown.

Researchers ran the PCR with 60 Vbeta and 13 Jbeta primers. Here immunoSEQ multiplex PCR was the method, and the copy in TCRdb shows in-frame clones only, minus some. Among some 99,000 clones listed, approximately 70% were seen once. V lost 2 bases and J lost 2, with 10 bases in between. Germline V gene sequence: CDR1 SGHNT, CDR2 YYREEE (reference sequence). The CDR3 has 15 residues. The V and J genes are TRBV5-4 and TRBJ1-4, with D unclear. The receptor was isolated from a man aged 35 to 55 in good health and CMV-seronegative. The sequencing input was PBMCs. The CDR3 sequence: CASSFSPTTNEKLFF. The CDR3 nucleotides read TGTGCCAGCAGCTTTTCCCCTACGACTAATGAAAAACTGTTTTTT.